Sequencing of this T cell receptor (beta chain) was carried out in a study of identifying expanded T cells in peripheral blood. TCRdb keeps only in-frame clones here, not all; method: immunoSEQ multiplex PCR. This sample has 51,000 or so clones, with approximately 80% found just once. The CDR3 is made up of 11 amino acids. The germline CDR1 and CDR2 sequences are GTSNPN and SVGIG (reference sequence). The ends were cut back, 8 bases at V and 3 bases at J, with 10 bases in the middle. V usage is TRBV30 and J usage is TRBJ1-2; TRBD1 might be the D (6 bases). The clonotype comes from a person aged 18 to 70 in good health. Material: blood. The CDR3 nucleotides read TGTGCCACAGGGTTGTACTATGGCTACACCTTC. Amino acid sequence: CATGLYYGYTF.